The source of this T cell receptor (beta chain) is a study of identical twins. Study findings and constraints: Within cord blood, abundant beta clonotypes carried fewer insertions, but memory repertoires showed no such trend. There was more out-of-frame TCR alpha sharing in monozygotic twins than models estimated.

Concerning this clonotype: The antigen is undetermined.

Trimming took off 2 bases at V and 3 bases at J, with 19 bases between the two ends. The V gene's germline CDR1 is SEHNR and CDR2 FQNEAQ (reference sequence). The CDR3 covers 17 residues. TCRdb passed the 5' RACE reads through MiXCR, listing each CDR3 protein once. The sample comprises about 290,000 distinct CDR3 sequences, roughly 8.6% of which are singletons, and around 7.1% rests with the top ten. The sample also formed part of further work on yellow fever vaccine responses in identical twins. This second report adds: Reportedly, the response of twins' T cells to the vaccine seemed partly convergent, partly personalized.

The clonotype comes from a young woman in good health. What was sequenced was CD8+ T cells sorted from blood. The chain combines TRBV7-9 with TRBJ2-5; no clear D. DNA of the CDR3: TGTGCCAGCAGCTTATTCGGTGCCGACCGTGAGAAAGAGACCCAGTACTTC. Protein: CASSLFGADREKETQYF.